This T cell receptor beta chain was captured by sequencing in a study of T cell repertoires in cytomegalovirus infection. In the study overall: Indications of both CMV infection and matching HLA type were provided by public TCR beta signatures.

TCRdb reprocessed the reads via MiXCR and lists one record per CDR3 protein. The sample contains fewer than 400,000 distinct CDR3 sequences, 15% to 20% of which appear only once. Overall study results and limits: Ex vivo responses were dominated by HLA-C-restricted CMV-specific TCR beta clonotypes. Frequencies of public TCR beta families were cumulated, and this identified carriers of CMV plus the relevant HLA.

J gave up 5 bases and V 4 bases, and 6 bases lay outside the gene matches. In germline, CDR1 is SGHKS, CDR2 YYEKEE (reference sequence). The CDR3 has 15 amino acids. In this sample, this clonotype turned up a few times. Its specificity is not known. The V and J genes are TRBV5-5 and TRBJ2-1, with 10 bases lining up with TRBD2. The TCR sequence derives from a human donor in good health (CMV status not recorded). Some clones in this sample may be carry-over from other donors' samples. The source material was PBMCs. CDR3 residues: CASSDTSGRDNEQFF. CDR3 DNA: TGTGCCAGCAGCGATACAAGCGGGAGGGACAATGAGCAGTTCTTC.